Following are 23 T cell receptor beta chains from one sample sequenced in a study of blood T cell repertoires in COVID-19. Sequencing was performed with immunoSEQ multiplex PCR; in TCRdb, only in-frame clones are kept and a portion is missing. Of under 300,000 clones listed, around 86% were seen once; the top ten hold under 3%. Sequences were obtained from peripheral blood. These TCRs come from a woman aged 55-75 years with active or convalescent COVID-19.

The chain employs TRBV19 and TRBJ2-5; weak D call: TRBD1 (5 bases). Trimming took 6 bases from V and 3 from J, leaving 20 bases between them. Per the germline V gene, CDR1 is LNHDA and CDR2 is SQIVND (reference sequence). The CDR3 contains 16 residues. This CDR3 reads CASSLRQLGWEETQYF. Written as DNA, the CDR3 is TGTGCCAGTAGCCTAAGACAGTTAGGATGGGAAGAGACCCAGTACTTC.

The chain carries TRBV2 and TRBJ1-6; D is unresolved. Germline assignment: CDR1 SNHLY and CDR2 FYNNEI. V lost 7 bases, J lost 0 bases, and 10 bases lay in between. There are 15 residues in the CDR3. CDR3 bases: TGTGCCAGCAAAGAGCGCGGCTCCTATAATTCACCCCTCCACTTT. Residues: CASKERGSYNSPLHF.

The rearrangement uses TRBV3-1 (or the pseudogene TRBV3-2) and TRBJ2-1; 8 bases are shared with TRBD1. Germline V gene data show CDR1 as LGHDT and CDR2 as YNNKEL (reference sequence). The CDR3 runs 15 residues. V gave up 5 bases and J gave up 5 bases; unmatched junction bases: 8. This CDR3 is CASSIRTGSNNEQFF. The CDR3 DNA reads as TGTGCCAGCAGCATAAGGACAGGGTCGAACAATGAGCAGTTCTTC.

The rearrangement links TRBV19 to TRBJ2-1, with 8 bases identical to TRBD2. V gave up 6 bases and J gave up 4 bases; unmatched junction bases: 5. This CDR3 is 14 amino acids long. Germline CDR1 LNHDA, CDR2 SQIVND (reference sequence). This chain's CDR3 is CASSPGGAYNEQFF. CDR3 DNA sequence: TGTGCCAGTAGCCCCGGGGGGGCTTACAATGAGCAGTTCTTC. The full variable domain, in which reference TRBV19 and TRBJ2-1 provide the parts outside the CDR3, is DGGITQSPKYLFRKEGQNVTLSCEQNLNHDAMYWYRQDPGQGLRLIYYSQIVNDFQKGDIAEGYSVSREKKESFPLTVTSAQKNPTAFYLCASSPGGAYNEQFFGPGTRLTVL.

V is TRBV3-1 (or the pseudogene TRBV3-2) and J is TRBJ2-7; a weak D match, TRBD1 (6 bases). This CDR3 has 15 residues. Germline CDR1 reads LGHDT; CDR2 reads YNNKEL (reference sequence). The V end lost 7 bases, the J end lost 2 bases, and 18 bases lay between the germline ends. In nucleotides, the CDR3 is TGTGCCAGCAAGTTTAAATGGCAGGGGACCTACGAGCAGTACTTC. This sequence encodes CASKFKWQGTYEQYF.

The V gene is TRBV2, the J gene TRBJ2-3; maybe TRBD2 (5 bases). Deletions cut 6 bases from V and 2 bases from J, with 12 bases between. The CDR3 contains 14 residues. Germline V gene data show CDR1 as SNHLY and CDR2 as FYNNEI. Written as DNA, the CDR3 is TGTGCCAGCAGCGCGGGCTTTGACACAGATACGCAGTATTTT. This codes for CASSAGFDTDTQYF. Filled out from reference TRBV2 and TRBJ2-3, the complete variable domain reads EPEVTQTPSHQVTQMGQEVILRCVPISNHLYFYWYRQILGQKVEFLVSFYNNEISEKSEIFDDQFSVERPDGSNFTLKIRSTKLEDSAMYFCASSAGFDTDTQYFGPGTRLTVL.

J is TRBJ1-6 and V is TRBV6-5; 8 positions match TRBD1. CDR1 MNHEY and CDR2 SVGAGI come from the germline V gene. The CDR3 spans 12 residues. J was trimmed by 14 bases and V by 5 bases; bases with no gene match: 5. The CDR3 bases are TGTGCCAGCAGTACGGACAGGGCCACCCTCCACTTT. As protein: CASSTDRATLHF.

This rearrangement joins TRBV9 to TRBJ1-4, with TRBD1 as a possible D gene (6 bases). CDR1 and CDR2 (germline): SGDLS, YYNGEE. The CDR3 is 16 amino acids. V lost 0 bases, J lost 5 bases, and 14 bases lay in between. Here the CDR3 reads CASSVAGAGINEKLFF. CDR3 coding DNA: TGTGCCAGCAGCGTAGCAGGGGCCGGGATCAATGAAAAACTGTTTTTT.

The chain has TRBV5-1 and TRBJ1-4; perhaps TRBD1 as D (6 bases). Germline CDR1 reads SGHRS; CDR2 reads YFSETQ. Deletions cut 0 bases from V and 7 bases from J, with 13 bases between. The CDR3 extends over 15 amino acids. In nucleotides, the CDR3 is TGCGCCAGCAGCTTGGACAGGGCGTTCGGTGAAAAACTGTTTTTT. Its translation: CASSLDRAFGEKLFF.

This chain uses TRBV7-9 with TRBJ1-2, with no clear D. The V and J ends lost 2 bases and 0 bases respectively, with 7 bases between them. Germline V gene data show CDR1 as SEHNR and CDR2 as FQNEAQ (reference sequence). This CDR3 comprises 14 residues. CDR3 in DNA: TGTGCCAGCAGCTTATCCAGTACTAACTATGGCTACACCTTC. Translating it yields CASSLSSTNYGYTF.

The V call is TRBV11-2, the J call TRBJ2-3; 8 bases line up with TRBD2. Germline loops: CDR1 SGHAT, CDR2 FQNNGV. The CDR3 is 16 residues long. Trimming took 1 base from V and 2 from J; bases not matched to a gene: 5. The CDR3 loop is CASSLGRGEHTDTQYF. DNA of the CDR3: TGTGCCAGCAGCTTAGGGCGGGGGGAGCACACAGATACGCAGTATTTT.

This chain connects TRBV11-2 to TRBJ2-1, with 8 bases matching TRBD2. V dropped 8 bases and J dropped 5; count of bases not matched to a gene: 11. The CDR3 covers 15 residues. Germline V lookup: CDR1 SGHAT, CDR2 FQNNGV. The CDR3 DNA reads as TGTGCCAGCCGCCCCCGGGGGGGGGTTAACAATGAGCAGTTCTTC. Its protein is CASRPRGGVNNEQFF.

The chain uses TRBV7-3 and TRBJ2-1; the D gene is possibly TRBD2 (6 bases). The CDR3 covers 14 residues. The V end lost 4 bases, the J end lost 6 bases, and 13 bases lay between the germline ends. The germline gives CDR1 SGHTA, CDR2 FQGTGA. CDR3 protein: CASSSGAGRNEQFF. The CDR3 region has the DNA TGTGCCAGCAGCTCCGGGGCGGGGCGCAATGAGCAGTTCTTC.

This chain joins TRBV9 and TRBJ2-6; D is unclear. The germline V gene has CDR1 SGDLS and CDR2 YYNGEE. The CDR3 is 12 amino acids. The V end was cut by 6 bases, the J end by 6 bases, with 7 bases between. In DNA form, the CDR3 reads TGTGCCAGCACGCGCCAGGCCAACGTCCTGACTTTC. Translation: CASTRQANVLTF.

The gene calls are TRBV6-5 and TRBJ2-6, with TRBD2 as a possible D gene (5 bases). Germline V gene data show CDR1 as MNHEY and CDR2 as SVGAGI. Trimming stripped 10 bases from V and 0 bases from J, with 10 bases between. The CDR3 contains 14 residues. CDR3 DNA: TGTGCCATCCGGAGGAGCTCTGGGGCCAACGTCCTGACTTTC. Protein product: CAIRRSSGANVLTF.

The rearrangement joins TRBV5-6 to TRBJ2-5; no clear D. V was shortened by 1 base and J by 5 bases, with 18 bases between the two germline ends. This CDR3 is 16 amino acids long. Germline CDR1 and CDR2: SGHDT and YYEEEE. CDR3 in DNA: TGTGCCAGCAGCTTGAATGAGCTCCTACGCCGGGAGACCCAGTACTTC. Encoded protein: CASSLNELLRRETQYF.

J is TRBJ1-4 and V is TRBV21-1; TRBD1 is the table's D call and was not checked against the DNA. TRBV21-1 is a listed pseudogene. This CDR3 has 15 residues. The CDR3: CASSKNRDRERGLFF. CDR3 nucleotides: TGTGCCAGCAGCAAAAACCGGGACAGGGAGCGAGGACTGTTTTTT.

The J gene is TRBJ2-3, the V gene TRBV24-1; TRBD2 matches 13 bases. CDR3 length: 15 residues. V gave up 7 bases and J gave up 6 bases; unmatched junction bases: 6. Germline V CDR1 and CDR2: KGHDR, SFDVKD. The CDR3 here is CATSTSGGVRDTQYF. CDR3 in DNA: TGTGCCACCAGCACTAGCGGGGGGGTCCGGGATACGCAGTATTTT.

The CDR3 nucleotides read TGTGCCAGCAGACCTCTGGGCTTCGGAGAGACCCAGTACTTC. It encodes CASRPLGFGETQYF. This sequence joins TRBV27 and TRBJ2-5; D unclear. This CDR3 region has 14 residues. In germline, CDR1 is MNHEY, CDR2 SMNVEV (reference sequence). V was cut by 6 bases and J by 4 bases, with 15 bases left in between.

This clone was found once. The CDR3 sequence is CAIRSGGGSGDYNEQFF. In nucleotides, the CDR3 is TGTGCCATCAGGTCTGGGGGGGGGTCGGGGGACTACAATGAGCAGTTCTTC. The chain couples TRBV10-3 to TRBJ2-1; 7 positions match TRBD2. The junction had 14 bases not matched to a gene; V was cut back by 6 bases and J by 3 bases. The V gene's germline CDR1 is ENHRY and CDR2 SYGVKD. The CDR3 contains 17 residues.

The chain links TRBV19 to TRBJ1-1; 7 nucleotides align to TRBD1. Trimming removed 10 bases from V and 5 bases from J; junction bases left unmatched: 13. CDR1 and CDR2 (germline): LNHDA, SQIVND (reference sequence). The CDR3 contains 14 residues. The CDR3 sequence: CATGKTGVGTEAFF. The CDR3 nucleotides read TGTGCCACCGGAAAAACAGGGGTAGGAACTGAAGCTTTCTTT.

This clone was detected only a few times. The CDR3 here is CASSEGQGLRLWGDEQYF. CDR3 bases: TGTGCCAGCAGTGAAGGACAGGGGCTCCGCCTGTGGGGGGACGAGCAGTACTTC. The gene calls are TRBV2 and TRBJ2-7; 8 bases are a match to TRBD1. After removal of 1 base from V and 5 bases from J, the junction contained 16 bases not matched to a gene. Per the germline V gene, CDR1 is SNHLY and CDR2 is FYNNEI. The CDR3 loop spans 18 amino acids.

This chain uses TRBV28 with TRBJ1-2, with D perhaps TRBD1 (5 bases). In germline, CDR1 is MDHEN, CDR2 SYDVKM. The CDR3 has 16 amino acids. Deletions cut 5 bases from V and 5 bases from J, with 21 bases between. The CDR3 loop is CASSPTMETDPYGYTF. The CDR3 region has the DNA TGTGCCAGCAGTCCCACAATGGAGACAGACCCTTATGGCTACACCTTC.